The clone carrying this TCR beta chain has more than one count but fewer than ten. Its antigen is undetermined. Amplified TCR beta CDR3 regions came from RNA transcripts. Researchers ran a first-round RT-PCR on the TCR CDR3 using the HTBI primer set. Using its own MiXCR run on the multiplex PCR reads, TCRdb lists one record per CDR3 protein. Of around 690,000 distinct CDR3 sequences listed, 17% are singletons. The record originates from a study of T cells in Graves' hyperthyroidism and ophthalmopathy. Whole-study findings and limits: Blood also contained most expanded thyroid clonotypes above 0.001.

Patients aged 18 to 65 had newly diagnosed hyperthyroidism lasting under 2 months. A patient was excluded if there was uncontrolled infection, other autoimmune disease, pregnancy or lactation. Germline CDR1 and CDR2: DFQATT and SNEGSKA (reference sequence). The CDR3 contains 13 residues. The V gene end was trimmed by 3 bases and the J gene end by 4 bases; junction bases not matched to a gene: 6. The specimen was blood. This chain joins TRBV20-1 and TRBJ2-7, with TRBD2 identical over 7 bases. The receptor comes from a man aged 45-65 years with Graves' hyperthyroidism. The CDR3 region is CSASDLAAYEQYF. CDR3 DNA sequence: TGCAGTGCTAGTGACCTAGCGGCGTACGAGCAGTACTTC.